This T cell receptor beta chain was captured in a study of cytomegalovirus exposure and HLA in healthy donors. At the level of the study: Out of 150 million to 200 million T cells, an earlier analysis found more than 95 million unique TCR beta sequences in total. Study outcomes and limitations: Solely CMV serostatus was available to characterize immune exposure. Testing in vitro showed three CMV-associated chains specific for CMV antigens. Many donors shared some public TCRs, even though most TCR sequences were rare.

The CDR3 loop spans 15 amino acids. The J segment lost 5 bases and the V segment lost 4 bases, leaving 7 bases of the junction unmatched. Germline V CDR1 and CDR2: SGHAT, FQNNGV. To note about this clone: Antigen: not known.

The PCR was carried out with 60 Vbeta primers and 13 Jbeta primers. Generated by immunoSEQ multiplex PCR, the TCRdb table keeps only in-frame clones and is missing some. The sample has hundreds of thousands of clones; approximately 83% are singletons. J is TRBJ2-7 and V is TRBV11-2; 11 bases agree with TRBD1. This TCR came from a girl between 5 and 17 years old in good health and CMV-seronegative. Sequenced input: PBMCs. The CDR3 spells CASSYARDRGDEQYF. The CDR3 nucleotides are TGTGCCAGCAGCTATGCCCGGGACAGGGGGGACGAGCAGTACTTC.